This note documents a single T cell receptor (beta chain) sequence. The data stem from a study of blood T cell repertoires in COVID-19. Overall study context: The United States, Italy and Spain were the sources of the acute and convalescent COVID-19 samples. T cells, B-cell-depleted T cells, or PBMCs supplied cDNA or gDNA.

As processed by the authors: Reference gene primers were amplified, and this amplification served to estimate nucleated cell counts. The data were produced by immunoSEQ multiplex PCR, yet TCRdb's version contains in-frame clones alone and is incomplete. V and J calls plus clone size are reproduced from that table; the DNA served to infer D and trimming. The sample gives tens of thousands of clones, about four fifths of which show up once; over 2.5% is in the top ten. The TCR comes from an older woman with acute or convalescent COVID-19. The sequenced material came from peripheral blood.

CDR3 sequence reads: CASSLRGAADNEKLFF. The CDR3 DNA follows: TGCGCCAGCAGCCTCAGGGGGGCAGCCGATAATGAAAAACTGTTTTTT. J is TRBJ1-4 and V is TRBV4-1, with TRBD1 matching over 7 bases. Looked up from germline, CDR1 is MGHRA and CDR2 is YSYEKL. V trimming: 4 bases; J trimming: 4 bases; junction bases outside the gene matches: 9. The length of the CDR3 is 16 residues.